This entry describes one TCR beta chain. What this receptor recognizes is not known. No quality values exist for individual bases; no much larger clone is one base distant. The data originate from a study of a mutant IDH1 vaccine in newly diagnosed glioma (dated by TCRdb to the early 2020s). Describing the broader study: Across visits V03 through V10, patients got a total of eight vaccinations, given in weeks 1, 3, 5, 7, 11, 15, 19 and 23. Vaccination began 4-6 weeks after radiotherapy alone, or alongside temozolomide cycles in the chemotherapy-containing groups. Of the roughly 32 treated patients, around 60% were male and approximately 40% were female, and a mean age of roughly 37 years was recorded. Before enrollment, patients had received standard therapy of radiotherapy alone, temozolomide alone, or radiochemotherapy with temozolomide; most received the combination. Six visits were used for peripheral blood collection: V03 (baseline), V05, V07, V10, V12 and V13. For exploratory analyses, longitudinal TCRB deep sequencing was carried out in approximately 25 treated patients wherever samples were available. What the authors observed across the whole study: Across multiple MHC alleles, vaccine-induced immune responses were seen in 85% to 95% of patients. According to the authors, sample limitations meant that analyses of patient blood samples could not be reproduced. Selection of PBMC samples for TCRB deep sequencing was based on availability. Changes in the top peripheral T cell clonotypes picked up by TCRB sequencing did not appear to be linked to pseudoprogression.

The method behind the library was the immunoSEQ multiplex PCR assay. The hsTCRB Kit was used according to the manufacturer's protocol to amplify rearranged TCR beta chain sequences. An Illumina MiSeq was used to sequence the TCRB libraries. As for the authors' bioinformatics: Demultiplexing, trimming and gene mapping were performed with the kit vendor's proprietary platform. Entries here come from immuneACCESS through TCRdb and include only in-frame sequences with V and J called. Some clones fail to appear in such tables; in the studies checked, an unresolved V gene covers under half of the shortfall, and the cause of the remainder is unknown. D and trimming were read from the DNA, whereas the V and J calls and clone size are those reported in that table. This sample holds about 40,000 clones; roughly 89% were observed only once. In total, the top ten clones hold around 2.2% of the sample. The CDR3 spans 15 residues, from the cysteine through the phenylalanine. The read is trimmed to its CDR3 DNA, 45 bases read in frame from base 1. V and J are trimmed by 8 bases and 4 bases, and the gene matches miss 13 bases of the junction. CDR1 and CDR2, per the germline V gene, are SQVTM and ANQGSEA.

What the time point label conveys for this sample: week 11, during vaccination. Each vaccine dose was 300 ug of a 20-mer mutant IDH1 peptide in Montanide, given subcutaneously with topical imiquimod. All donors had newly diagnosed IDH1-mutant astrocytomas of WHO grade 3 or 4 that showed loss of nuclear ATRX. The samples were drawn from NOA16, a multicentre, single-arm, open-label phase I trial in Germany that tested a mutant IDH1 peptide vaccine in humans for the first time. Genomic DNA for TCRB sequencing was extracted from EDTA blood using the DNeasy Blood and Tissue Kit. The V and J segments used are TRBV29-1 and TRBJ2-1; TRBD2 lines up with 8 middle nucleotides. The sequence came from a man aged 35-49 years with glioma. Sequencing used PBMCs, obtained from a glioma patient whose treatment included an IDH1 peptide vaccine. The nucleotides are TGCAGCACTGCTCGACGGGAGGGCCAATACAATGAGCAGTTCTTC. The resulting protein is CSTARREGQYNEQFF.